This TCR beta chain was identified during a study of T cells in Graves' hyperthyroidism and ophthalmopathy. The source material, RNA transcripts, was used to amplify TCR beta CDR3 regions. Using the HTBI primer set, a first-round RT-PCR was run on the TCR CDR3. TCRdb analysed the multiplex PCR reads with MiXCR anew, one entry per CDR3 protein. This sample has around 800,000 distinct CDR3 sequences, with more than 30% found just once. Regarding the study as a whole: Most expanded thyroid clonotypes above 0.001 recurred in blood.

The length of the CDR3 is 15 residues. Trimming pared 3 bases from V and 2 bases from J, leaving 15 bases between. Germline V CDR1 and CDR2: SGHRS, YFSETQ. About this clonotype itself: Its matching antigen is unknown. Given a much more abundant clone one base away, this may be a read error. No conserved phenylalanine or tryptophan is present at the end of the CDR3, so a read error is the likely explanation.

Stable disease denoted Graves' hyperthyroidism without ophthalmopathy progression within 18 months. Each diagnosis was grounded in clinical symptoms, serum thyroxine and TRAb, thyroid ultrasound, and orbital computed tomography. PBMCs stemmed from over 7.5 ml fresh peripheral blood. The V call is TRBV5-1, the J call TRBJ2-7, with D perhaps TRBD2 (6 bases). The sequence was obtained from a man younger than 35 with Graves' hyperthyroidism. The sequenced material came from blood. The CDR3 DNA is TGCGCCAGCAGCTCATTCGGCGGGACCACCTACGAGCAGTACCTC. Residues: CASSSFGGTTYEQYL.